This T cell receptor (beta chain) is from a study of blood T cell repertoires in COVID-19. This clone was detected only a few times. This CDR3 region has 21 residues. After removal of 2 bases from V and 5 bases from J, the junction contained 20 bases not matched to a gene. Germline CDR1 reads SGHRS; CDR2 reads YFSETQ. Per the original data handling: Amplification of reference gene primers provided the estimated nucleated cell counts. Here immunoSEQ multiplex PCR was the method, and the copy in TCRdb shows in-frame clones only, minus some. V and J calls and clone size follow that table, whereas D and trimming were derived from the DNA. The sample lists over 100,000 clones, roughly 86% seen once, with about 4.5% in the top ten.

V gene TRBV5-1 combines with J gene TRBJ2-1, with 12 bases fitting TRBD2. The receptor was derived from a man aged 35 to 55 with acute or convalescent COVID-19. Material: peripheral blood. The CDR3 loop reads CASSLEGGLAGGPTINNEQFF. The CDR3 region has the DNA TGCGCCAGCAGCTTAGAGGGTGGCCTAGCGGGAGGGCCAACAATTAACAATGAGCAGTTCTTC.